The sequence of this T cell receptor beta chain was determined in a study of cytomegalovirus exposure and HLA in healthy donors. In the PCR, 60 Vbeta and 13 Jbeta primers were used. Libraries were prepared by immunoSEQ multiplex PCR; TCRdb keeps only in-frame clonotypes and omits some of them. The data hold roughly 100,000 clones, with 75% to 90% observed a single time. J was trimmed by 6 bases and V by 6 bases; bases with no gene match: 16. This CDR3 has 17 residues. CDR1 is MGHDK and CDR2 is SYGVNS in the germline V gene. Sequencing was done on a sample of PBMCs. The rearrangement uses TRBV25-1 and TRBJ2-1; 8 positions match TRBD1. This receptor was identified in a young man in good health and CMV-seropositive. Here the CDR3 DNA reads TGTGCCAGCAGCCGAGGACAGGGCCCCAAGATGGGCAATGAGCAGTTCTTC. It translates to CASSRGQGPKMGNEQFF.